This TCR beta chain was profiled in a study of shared clonotypes between healthy human individuals. The wider study: Each donor's CD8 memory used one plate, CD8 naive two, each CD4 subset three. Broader study findings: Rarefaction curves obtained for sorted subsets showed sequencing incomplete despite large depth. Shared clonotypes across all four donors exceeded non-shared ones in generation probability.

Healthy HIV-negative adults with no recent acute infections or vaccinations were recruited as donors. Libraries were prepared by immunoSEQ multiplex PCR; TCRdb keeps only in-frame clonotypes and omits some of them. The sample has millions of clones, approximately 92% seen once. Concerning this clone: Its matching antigen is unknown.

The ends were cut back, 0 bases at V and 0 bases at J, with 14 bases in the middle. The CDR3 has 17 amino acids. Germline lookup yields CDR1 KGHSH and CDR2 LQKENI. This clonotype originated in a man between 18 and 29 years old in good health. The sequenced sample consisted of naive CD4+ T cells sorted from blood. Subset indicated: CD45RA+ positively selected. V usage is TRBV18 and J usage is TRBJ1-1, with D possibly being TRBD1 (6 bases). In nucleotides, the CDR3 is TGTGCCAGCTCACCACCGAACCAGGGGCAAATGAACACTGAAGCTTTCTTT. This translates into CASSPPNQGQMNTEAFF.